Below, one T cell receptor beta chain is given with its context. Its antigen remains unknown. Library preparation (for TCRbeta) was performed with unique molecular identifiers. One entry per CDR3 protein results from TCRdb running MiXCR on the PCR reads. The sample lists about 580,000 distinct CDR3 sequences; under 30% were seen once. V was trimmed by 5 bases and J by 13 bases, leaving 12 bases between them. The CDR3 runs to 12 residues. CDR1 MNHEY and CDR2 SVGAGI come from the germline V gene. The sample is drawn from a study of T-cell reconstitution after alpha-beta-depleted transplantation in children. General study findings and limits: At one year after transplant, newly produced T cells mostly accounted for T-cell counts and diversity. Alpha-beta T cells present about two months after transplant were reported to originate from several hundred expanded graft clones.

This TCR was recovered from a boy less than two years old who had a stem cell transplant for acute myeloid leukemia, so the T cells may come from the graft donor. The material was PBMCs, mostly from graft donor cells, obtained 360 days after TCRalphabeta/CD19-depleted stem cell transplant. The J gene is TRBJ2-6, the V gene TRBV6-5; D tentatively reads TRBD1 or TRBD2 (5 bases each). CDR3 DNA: TGTGCCAGCAGTCTCGTGGGACGAGTCCTGACTTTC. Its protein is CASSLVGRVLTF.